This T cell receptor beta chain appears in the sequencing data of a study of CD8 T cells in ankylosing spondylitis. This clonotype was seen many times. Its antigen is as yet unknown. MiXCR, run by TCRdb on the 5' RACE reads, gives a single entry per CDR3 protein. The repertoire consists of about 840,000 distinct CDR3 sequences, with 12% occurring once and the leading ten covering about 0.49%. With V trimmed by 6 bases and J by 6 bases, 13 bases remained unmatched. CDR1 is SNHLY, CDR2 FYNNEI, per germline. CDR3 length equals 16 residues. Study-level results: One TCR beta motif, made up of roughly 8 highly homologous variants, appeared characteristic of ankylosing spondylitis blood.

The clonotype was recovered from a male donor with ankylosing spondylitis. The chain combines TRBV2 with TRBJ2-1; 8 nucleotides match TRBD2. The sequenced sample consisted of blood, either unsorted or a sorted T cell fraction (not recorded which). The CDR3: CASRPTGGTTGNEQFF. The CDR3 DNA reads as TGTGCCAGCAGACCTACGGGGGGGACTACTGGCAATGAGCAGTTCTTC. The whole variable domain, remainder taken from reference TRBV2 and TRBJ2-1, is EPEVTQTPSHQVTQMGQEVILRCVPISNHLYFYWYRQILGQKVEFLVSFYNNEISEKSEIFDDQFSVERPDGSNFTLKIRSTKLEDSAMYFCASRPTGGTTGNEQFFGPGTRLTVL.